The entry below describes one T cell receptor beta chain. Its antigen is still unknown. These data belong to a study of cytomegalovirus exposure and HLA in healthy donors. Vbeta (60) and Jbeta (13) primers were used in the PCR. Libraries were prepared by immunoSEQ multiplex PCR; TCRdb keeps only in-frame clonotypes and omits some of them. The data contain 150,000 to 200,000 clones, roughly 86% of them singletons. Points from the study as a whole: Presence/absence analyses rested on an assumption that sequencing depth was roughly uniform across donors.

The CDR3 covers 18 residues. Germline V gene data show CDR1 as SGHTS and CDR2 as YDEGEE. V lost 4 bases and J lost 0; bases outside the gene matches: 10. This TCR came from a woman aged 18-35 years in good health and CMV-seronegative. The V gene is TRBV5-8, the J gene TRBJ2-3; 11 nucleotides match TRBD2. The sample was PBMCs. CDR3 DNA sequence: TGTGCCAGCAGCAGGGGACTAGCGGTTACTTCTAGCACAGATACGCAGTATTTT. Translation gives CASSRGLAVTSSTDTQYF. Complete variable domain (other parts from reference TRBV5-8 and TRBJ2-3): EAGVTQSPTHLIKTRGQQATLRCSPISGHTSVYWYQQALGLGLQFLLWYDEGEERNRGNFPPRFSGRQFPNYSSELNVNALELEDSALYLCASSRGLAVTSSTDTQYFGPGTRLTVL.